This TCR beta chain was found in a study of blood T cell repertoires in COVID-19. Clones were read by immunoSEQ multiplex PCR, and TCRdb kept only the in-frame ones, dropping some. The sample contains approximately 220,000 clones, roughly 85% of which appear only once. The V and J ends lost 5 bases and 11 bases respectively, with 15 bases between them. The CDR3 has 12 amino acids. Recruitment covered 20 to 25 US areas and drew participants whose ages spanned about 18 to 95 years. The receptor was derived from a middle-aged man who had recovered from COVID-19. The chain carries TRBV12-3 or TRBV12-4 and TRBJ1-1; D gene uncertain. Sequenced sample: PBMCs or T cells enriched from blood (not recorded which). The CDR3 protein is CASSVGGKGAFF. DNA of the CDR3: TGTGCCAGCAGTGTCGGAGGGAAGGGTGCTTTCTTT.